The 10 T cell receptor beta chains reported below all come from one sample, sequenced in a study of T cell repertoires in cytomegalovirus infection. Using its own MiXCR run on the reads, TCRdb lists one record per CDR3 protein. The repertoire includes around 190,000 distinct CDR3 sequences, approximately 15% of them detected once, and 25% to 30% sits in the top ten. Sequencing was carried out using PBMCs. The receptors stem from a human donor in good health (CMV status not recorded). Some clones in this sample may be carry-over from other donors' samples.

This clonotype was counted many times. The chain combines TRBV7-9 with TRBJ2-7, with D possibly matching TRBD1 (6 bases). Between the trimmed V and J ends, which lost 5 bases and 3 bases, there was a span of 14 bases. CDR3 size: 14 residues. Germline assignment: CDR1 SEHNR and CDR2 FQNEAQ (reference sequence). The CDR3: CASSPTGTNYEQYF. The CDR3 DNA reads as TGTGCCAGCAGCCCGACCGGGACAAACTACGAGCAGTACTTC. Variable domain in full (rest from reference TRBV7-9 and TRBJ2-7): DTGVSQNPRHKITKRGQNVTFRCDPISEHNRLYWYRQTLGQGPEFLTYFQNEAQLEKSRLLSDRFSAERPKGSFSTLEIQRTEQGDSAMYLCASSPTGTNYEQYFGPGTRLTVT.

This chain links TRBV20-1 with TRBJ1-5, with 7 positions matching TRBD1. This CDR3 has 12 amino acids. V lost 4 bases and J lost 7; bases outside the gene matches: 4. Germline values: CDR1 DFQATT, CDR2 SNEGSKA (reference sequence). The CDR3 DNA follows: TGCAGTGCTACAGACAGGGTCCAGCCCCAGCATTTT. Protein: CSATDRVQPQHF.

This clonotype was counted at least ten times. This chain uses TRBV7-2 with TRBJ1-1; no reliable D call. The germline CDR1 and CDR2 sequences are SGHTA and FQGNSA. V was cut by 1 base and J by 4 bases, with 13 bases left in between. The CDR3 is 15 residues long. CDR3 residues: CASSLEDLLGTEAFF. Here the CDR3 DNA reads TGTGCCAGCAGCTTAGAAGATCTGCTGGGCACTGAAGCTTTCTTT.

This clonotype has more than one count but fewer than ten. In DNA, the CDR3 is TGTGCCAGCAGCTCTGGACTACAACGAACGTTCTTC. Its protein is CASSSGLQRTFF. This chain joins TRBV7-9 and TRBJ2-1; D is possibly TRBD2 (6 bases). The CDR3 has 12 residues. Trimming took off 4 bases at V and 15 bases at J, with 16 bases between the two ends. Germline lookup yields CDR1 SEHNR and CDR2 FQNEAQ (reference sequence).

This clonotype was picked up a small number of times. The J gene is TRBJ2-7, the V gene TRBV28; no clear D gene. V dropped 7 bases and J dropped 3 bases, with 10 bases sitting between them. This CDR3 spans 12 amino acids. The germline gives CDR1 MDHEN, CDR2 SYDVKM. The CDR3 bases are TGTGCCAGCATGAATAGCAACTACGAGCAGTACTTC. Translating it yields CASMNSNYEQYF.

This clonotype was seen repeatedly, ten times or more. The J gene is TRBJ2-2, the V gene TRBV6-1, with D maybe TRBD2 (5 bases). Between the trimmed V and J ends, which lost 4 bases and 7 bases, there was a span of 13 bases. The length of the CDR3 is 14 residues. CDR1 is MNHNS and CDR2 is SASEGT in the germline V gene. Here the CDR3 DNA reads TGTGCCAGCAGTGGTACGAGGGCCATCGGGGAGCTGTTTTTT. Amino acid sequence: CASSGTRAIGELFF.

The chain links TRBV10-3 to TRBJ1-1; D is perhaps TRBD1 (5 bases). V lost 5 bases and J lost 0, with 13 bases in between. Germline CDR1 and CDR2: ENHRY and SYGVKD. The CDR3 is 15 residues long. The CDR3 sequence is CAISSGLLMNTEAFF. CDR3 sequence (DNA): TGTGCCATCAGTTCGGGACTGCTTATGAACACTGAAGCTTTCTTT.

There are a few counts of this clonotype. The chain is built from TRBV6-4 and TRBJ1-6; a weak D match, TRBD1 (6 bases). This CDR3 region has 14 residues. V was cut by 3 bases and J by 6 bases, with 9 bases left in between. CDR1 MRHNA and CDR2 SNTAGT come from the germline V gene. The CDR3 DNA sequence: TGTGCCAGCAGTGAAACAGGGTCTAATTCACCCCTCCACTTT. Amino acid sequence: CASSETGSNSPLHF.

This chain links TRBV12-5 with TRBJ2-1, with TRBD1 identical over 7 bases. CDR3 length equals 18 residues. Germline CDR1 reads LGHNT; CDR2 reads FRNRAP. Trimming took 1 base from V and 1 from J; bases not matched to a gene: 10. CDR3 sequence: CASGLEAFTGVSYNEQFF. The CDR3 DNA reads TGTGCTAGTGGTTTGGAGGCCTTTACAGGGGTTTCCTACAATGAGCAGTTCTTC. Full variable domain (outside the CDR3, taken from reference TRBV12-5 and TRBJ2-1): DARVTQTPRHKVTEMGQEVTMRCQPILGHNTVFWYRQTMMQGLELLAYFRNRAPLDDSGMPKDRFSAEMPDATLATLKIQPSEPRDSAVYFCASGLEAFTGVSYNEQFFGPGTRLTVL.

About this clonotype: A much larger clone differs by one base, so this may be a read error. The CDR3 here is CASSQSGTGPYEQYF. The DNA for the CDR3 is TGTGCCAGCAGCCAATCCGGGACAGGGCCCTACGAGCAGTACTTC. The chain is built from TRBV28 and TRBJ2-7; the match to TRBD1 covers 9 bases. This CDR3 contains 15 residues. Unmatched junction bases numbered 8, after V lost 6 bases and J lost 2 bases. Germline CDR1 reads MDHEN; CDR2 reads SYDVKM.